One sample yielded the 25 T cell receptor beta chains listed below, sequenced in a study of beta chain features in type 1 diabetes. Reverse transcribing all isolated RNA meant expressed TCRB transcripts were sequenced. Produced via immunoSEQ multiplex PCR; TCRdb's table is partial and in-frame only. The data contain about 330,000 clones, 11% of them singletons. Sequencing was done on a sample of naive CD4+ T cells from blood. These receptors all stem from a woman in her twenties or thirties in good health.

This clone was recorded a few times. The genes are TRBV7-2 and TRBJ2-1; the D is unclear. Germline values: CDR1 SGHTA, CDR2 FQGNSA. This CDR3 spans 14 amino acids. V gave up 4 bases and J gave up 3 bases, with 10 bases separating them. As DNA, the CDR3 is TGTGCCAGCAGCTCCGAGATAATCTACAATGAGCAGTTCTTC. This codes for CASSSEIIYNEQFF.

This clone has more than one count but fewer than ten. This sequence joins TRBV4-3 and TRBJ1-5; tentatively, D is TRBD1 (5 bases). V was cut by 0 bases and J by 4 bases, with 13 bases left in between. CDR3 length equals 16 residues. CDR1 LGHNA and CDR2 YSLEER come from the germline V gene. The CDR3 nucleotides read TGCGCCAGCAGCCAAGATGTGAGGCGGGGGAATCAGCCCCAGCATTTT. It specifies CASSQDVRRGNQPQHF.

The V and J genes are TRBV10-3 and TRBJ1-2, with 9 bases lining up with TRBD1. Trimming at V came to 4 bases and at J to 5 bases, leaving 11 bases not matched to a gene. Per germline, CDR1 ENHRY and CDR2 SYGVKD. The CDR3 is 16 amino acids. CDR3: CAISGAGTGQGYGYTF. The CDR3 DNA sequence: TGTGCCATCAGTGGCGCCGGGACAGGGCAGGGGTATGGCTACACCTTC.

This sequence joins TRBV4-1 and TRBJ2-7; 10 bases are a match to TRBD1. Germline values: CDR1 MGHRA, CDR2 YSYEKL. The CDR3 contains 14 residues. V was pared by 4 bases and J by 5 bases, with 5 bases of the junction left unmatched. CDR3 residues: CASSRRDRGDEQYF. The CDR3 DNA is TGCGCCAGCAGCCGCCGGGACAGGGGAGACGAGCAGTACTTC.

This clone was observed a handful of times. This chain joins TRBV28 and TRBJ2-7; D remains ambiguous. Trimming shortened V by 4 bases and J by 0 bases, and 4 bases separated the two germline ends. The CDR3 is 12 amino acids. Germline V gives CDR1 MDHEN, CDR2 SYDVKM. In DNA form, the CDR3 reads TGTGCCAGCAGTTGGAGCTCCTACGAGCAGTACTTC. Its protein product is CASSWSSYEQYF. Variable domain in full (rest from reference TRBV28 and TRBJ2-7): DVKVTQSSRYLVKRTGEKVFLECVQDMDHENMFWYRQDPGLGLRLIYFSYDVKMKEKGDIPEGYSVSREKKERFSLILESASTNQTSMYLCASSWSSYEQYFGPGTRLTVT.

This clone was counted only a few times. The chain joins TRBV6-5 to TRBJ2-7, with 7 bases aligning to TRBD1. Germline CDR1 reads MNHEY; CDR2 reads SVGAGI. Losses at the gene ends were 5 bases for V and 2 bases for J; bases not matched to a gene: 9. The CDR3 is 15 amino acids. The CDR3 coding sequence is TGTGCCAGCAGTCAAGGACAGGCGGGTACCTACGAGCAGTACTTC. Amino acid sequence: CASSQGQAGTYEQYF.

V usage is TRBV27 and J usage is TRBJ2-1, with 9 bases that match TRBD1. This CDR3 has 17 amino acids. The V gene end was trimmed by 5 bases and the J gene end by 6 bases; junction bases not matched to a gene: 14. The germline V gene has CDR1 MNHEY and CDR2 SMNVEV (reference sequence). CDR3 in DNA: TGTGCCAGCAGTCATAGACCGGGACAGGGATCCGGCAATGAGCAGTTCTTC. Its protein is CASSHRPGQGSGNEQFF.

The rearrangement links TRBV25-1 to TRBJ2-7; 7 bases fit TRBD2. The length of the CDR3 is 18 residues. Germline CDR1 MGHDK, CDR2 SYGVNS. The V segment lost 3 bases and the J segment 1 base; nucleotides outside the gene matches: 15. The DNA for the CDR3 is TGTGCCAGCAGTGACTCCGGAGGTAGCGGGTTAGTATCCTACGAGCAGTACTTC. Translated, it gives CASSDSGGSGLVSYEQYF.

The rearrangement joins TRBV4-1 to TRBJ2-1, with 11 bases that match TRBD2. The germline V gene has CDR1 MGHRA and CDR2 YSYEKL. V was pared by 6 bases and J by 3 bases, with 7 bases of the junction left unmatched. The CDR3 extends over 16 amino acids. The CDR3 region is CASRPLAGGDYNEQFF. The CDR3 DNA reads as TGCGCCAGCAGGCCTCTAGCGGGGGGAGACTACAATGAGCAGTTCTTC.

This chain uses TRBV6-6 with TRBJ2-5; TRBD2 aligns across 10 bases. Per the germline V gene, CDR1 is MNHNY and CDR2 is SVGAGI (reference sequence). The CDR3 consists of 15 residues. V dropped 6 bases and J dropped 7; count of bases not matched to a gene: 11. CDR3 in amino acids: CASRTGLAGDGTQYF. For the CDR3, the DNA is TGTGCCAGCAGAACGGGGCTAGCGGGAGATGGGACCCAGTACTTC.

This chain connects TRBV5-1 to TRBJ2-1; maybe TRBD1 (6 bases). V gave up 0 bases and J gave up 5 bases, with 12 bases separating them. CDR1 is SGHRS and CDR2 is YFSETQ in the germline V gene. This CDR3 has 15 residues. The CDR3 loop is CASSLEGQSNNEQFF. CDR3 in DNA: TGCGCCAGCAGCTTGGAAGGACAGAGTAACAATGAGCAGTTCTTC.

The chain carries TRBV2 and TRBJ2-7; 8 positions match TRBD2. The CDR3 is 16 amino acids. Unmatched junction bases numbered 8, after V lost 3 bases and J lost 1 base. Germline-derived CDR1 and CDR2 are SNHLY and FYNNEI. This CDR3 reads CASSDLGTSISYEQYF. In nucleotides, the CDR3 is TGTGCCAGCAGTGACCTCGGGACTAGTATTTCCTACGAGCAGTACTTC.

This clone has just a few counts. The rearrangement links TRBV7-6 to TRBJ2-5, with 10 bases lining up with TRBD1. Germline CDR1 is SGHVS and CDR2 is FNYEAQ. V dropped 5 bases and J dropped 5; count of bases not matched to a gene: 8. The length of the CDR3 is 15 residues. The CDR3 sequence is CASSGFRDRGETQYF. CDR3 nucleotide sequence: TGTGCCAGCAGCGGCTTTCGGGACAGGGGTGAGACCCAGTACTTC.

This clone was observed a handful of times. The V gene is TRBV6-5, the J gene TRBJ2-5, with a tentative D call TRBD1 (6 bases). The V gene lost 7 bases and the J gene lost 5 bases, with 8 bases spanning the gap. The CDR3 is 11 residues long. Germline-derived CDR1 and CDR2 are MNHEY and SVGAGI. The CDR3 protein is CASKTGETQYF. CDR3 bases: TGTGCCAGCAAAACAGGGGAGACCCAGTACTTC.

In this sample, this clone turned up a few times. The rearrangement links TRBV7-2 to TRBJ1-5, with 7 bases fitting TRBD1. Per germline, CDR1 SGHTA and CDR2 FQGNSA. V was pared by 1 base and J by 6 bases, with 3 bases of the junction left unmatched. The CDR3 has 14 residues. The CDR3 bases are TGTGCCAGCAGCTTAGAAAGACAGGGTCAGCCCCAGCATTTT. Translated, it gives CASSLERQGQPQHF.

This clone was detected a few times. The genes are TRBV28 and TRBJ2-7; 10 nucleotides align to TRBD1. J gave up 6 bases and V 5 bases, and 10 bases lay outside the gene matches. From germline, CDR1 is MDHEN and CDR2 SYDVKM. The CDR3 totals 15 residues. The CDR3 spells CASSPTGTGAFEQYF. CDR3 sequence (DNA): TGTGCCAGCAGTCCAACCGGGACAGGGGCCTTCGAGCAGTACTTC.

This clone was found a few times. This rearrangement joins TRBV30 to TRBJ1-4; 10 bases match TRBD1. Germline assignment: CDR1 GTSNPN and CDR2 SVGIG (reference sequence). This CDR3 has 13 amino acids. V shed 3 bases and J 8 bases; nucleotides not matched to a gene: 3. The CDR3: CAWRGTGVEKLFF. CDR3 sequence (DNA): TGTGCCTGGAGAGGGACAGGGGTGGAAAAACTGTTTTTT. The full variable domain, in which reference TRBV30 and TRBJ1-4 provide the parts outside the CDR3, is SQTIHQWPATLVQPVGSPLSLECTVEGTSNPNLYWYRQAAGRGLQLLFYSVGIGQISSEVPQNLSASRPQDRQFILSSKKLLLSDSGFYLCAWRGTGVEKLFFGSGTQLSVL.

This rearrangement joins TRBV28 to TRBJ2-4, with 7 bases that match TRBD2. The ends lost 3 bases at V and 0 bases at J; junction bases unmatched: 8. Germline V gene sequence: CDR1 MDHEN, CDR2 SYDVKM. This CDR3 comprises 17 residues. The DNA of the CDR3 is TGTGCCAGCAGTTTCGCACTAGCGACCCTAGCCAAAAACATTCAGTACTTC. Protein: CASSFALATLAKNIQYF. Looking up the rest from reference TRBV28 and TRBJ2-4 gives the full variable domain: DVKVTQSSRYLVKRTGEKVFLECVQDMDHENMFWYRQDPGLGLRLIYFSYDVKMKEKGDIPEGYSVSREKKERFSLILESASTNQTSMYLCASSFALATLAKNIQYFGAGTRLSVL.

This clone occurred a few times. The chain has TRBV11-2 and TRBJ2-3, with TRBD2 matching over 14 bases. Germline-derived CDR1 and CDR2 are SGHAT and FQNNGV. The CDR3 consists of 16 residues. V shed 4 bases, J shed 5 bases, and the junction held 5 bases outside the gene matches. This chain's CDR3 is CASSSGLAGAVDTQYF. CDR3 DNA: TGTGCCAGCAGCTCGGGACTAGCGGGAGCTGTAGATACGCAGTATTTT. The entire variable domain, with the rest obtained from reference TRBV11-2 and TRBJ2-3, is as follows: EAGVAQSPRYKIIEKRQSVAFWCNPISGHATLYWYQQILGQGPKLLIQFQNNGVVDDSQLPKDRFSAERLKGVDSTLKIQPAKLEDSAVYLCASSSGLAGAVDTQYFGPGTRLTVL.

The chain links TRBV5-6 to TRBJ2-1, with a tentative D call TRBD2 (5 bases). This CDR3 is 13 amino acids long. Germline CDR1 is SGHDT and CDR2 is YYEEEE. Between the trimmed V and J ends, which lost 4 bases and 3 bases, there was a span of 8 bases. The CDR3 region has the DNA TGTGCCAGCAGCGGGAGATTCTACAATGAGCAGTTCTTC. Translation gives CASSGRFYNEQFF.

This clone has more than one count but fewer than ten. The rearrangement uses TRBV29-1 and TRBJ2-1; the match to TRBD2 covers 7 bases. V trimming: 4 bases; J trimming: 7 bases; junction bases outside the gene matches: 7. The germline V gene has CDR1 SQVTM and CDR2 ANQGSEA. The CDR3 sequence is 13 residues long. CDR3 in DNA: TGCAGCGTTGGAGGACTAGGCGGGAATGAGCAGTTCTTC. As protein: CSVGGLGGNEQFF.

The V gene is TRBV29-1, the J gene TRBJ1-1; unclear D gene. Germline V gives CDR1 SQVTM, CDR2 ANQGSEA. This CDR3 has 12 residues. V lost 7 bases to trimming and J lost 0 bases, with 9 bases between them. The CDR3 DNA is TGCAGCGCACAGATAATGAACACTGAAGCTTTCTTT. Protein product: CSAQIMNTEAFF.

Only a few counts were recorded for this clone. The genes are TRBV25-1 and TRBJ1-3; D is unresolved. This CDR3 is built from 14 residues. V was clipped by 2 bases and J by 0 bases, with 5 bases between them. Per germline, CDR1 MGHDK and CDR2 SYGVNS. This CDR3 is CASSERVSGNTIYF. The CDR3 DNA is TGTGCCAGCAGTGAAAGAGTCTCTGGAAACACCATATATTTT.

The chain couples TRBV10-3 to TRBJ2-7; 12 bases are shared with TRBD1. Germline V CDR1 and CDR2: ENHRY, SYGVKD. J was trimmed by 5 bases and V by 5 bases; bases with no gene match: 4. The CDR3 consists of 14 residues. The CDR3 region is CAISLGTGGNEQYF. The CDR3 nucleotides read TGTGCCATCAGTTTGGGGACAGGGGGCAACGAGCAGTACTTC.

The CDR3 spells CASSLGPGTVQETQYF. CDR3 sequence (DNA): TGTGCCAGCAGCTTAGGTCCCGGGACAGTCCAAGAGACCCAGTACTTC. This chain links TRBV5-6 with TRBJ2-5, with 7 bases aligning to TRBD1. CDR1 is SGHDT and CDR2 is YYEEEE in the germline V gene. The CDR3 length is 16 residues. V trimming: 2 bases; J trimming: 1 base; junction bases outside the gene matches: 8.